What follows are 18 T cell receptor beta chains derived from one specimen sequenced in a study of technical replicates of blood from a handful of donors. Using immunoSEQ multiplex PCR, the repertoire was profiled, and TCRdb retains in-frame clones only, with some absent. The sample contains 15,000 or so clones, roughly nine tenths of which appear only once. The specimen was PBMCs. All receptors come from a human donor in good health.

The rearrangement links TRBV15 to TRBJ1-1, with D hard to call. Looked up from germline, CDR1 is LNHNV and CDR2 is YYDKDF (reference sequence). V lost 6 bases and J lost 0, with 17 bases in between. The CDR3 extends over 16 amino acids. CDR3: CATRGGRGSVNTEAFF. As DNA, the CDR3 is TGTGCCACCAGGGGAGGGCGAGGGTCGGTGAACACTGAAGCTTTCTTT.

The rearrangement uses TRBV7-9 and TRBJ2-1; 7 bases fit TRBD2. The CDR3 loop spans 12 amino acids. Looked up from germline, CDR1 is SEHNR and CDR2 is FQNEAQ (reference sequence). V shed 5 bases, J shed 9 bases, and the junction held 4 bases outside the gene matches. CDR3 nucleotides: TGTGCCAGCAGCGGGGGGGTAAGTGAGCAGTTCTTC. Translating it yields CASSGGVSEQFF.

The CDR3: CASSGGDGWGEQYF. In DNA, the CDR3 is TGCGCCAGCAGCGGAGGGGACGGCTGGGGGGAGCAGTACTTC. V and J are TRBV5-1 and TRBJ2-7; maybe TRBD2 (6 bases). CDR1 SGHRS and CDR2 YFSETQ come from the germline V gene. This CDR3 contains 14 residues. The germline V and J ends were trimmed by 4 bases and 7 bases, with 18 bases remaining between them.

The V gene is TRBV6-1, the J gene TRBJ2-7; a weak D match, TRBD1 (6 bases). V lost 0 bases, J lost 0 bases, and 6 bases lay in between. This CDR3 is 14 amino acids long. CDR1 is MNHNS, CDR2 SASEGT, per germline. Here the CDR3 reads CASSEAGGSYEQYF. The CDR3 bases are TGTGCCAGCAGTGAAGCAGGGGGCTCCTACGAGCAGTACTTC.

This clone was detected a few times. The CDR3 bases are TGTGCCAGCTCACCAGATGACAGTATAACTGAAGCTTTCTTT. Translating gives CASSPDDSITEAFF. The chain employs TRBV18 and TRBJ1-1; D is perhaps TRBD1 (5 bases). This CDR3 comprises 14 residues. The V end was cut by 2 bases, the J end by 5 bases, with 12 bases between. Germline V lookup: CDR1 KGHSH, CDR2 LQKENI.

This chain joins TRBV2 and TRBJ1-5; the D is unclear. CDR3 length: 14 residues. Trimming took off 5 bases at V and 4 bases at J, with 12 bases between the two ends. The germline CDR1 and CDR2 sequences are SNHLY and FYNNEI. In DNA, the CDR3 is TGTGCCAGCAGTCCGGGGTCCGAAAATCAGCCCCAGCATTTT. Its translation is CASSPGSENQPQHF.

V and J are TRBV19 and TRBJ1-5; D possibly corresponds to TRBD1 (6 bases). The V end was cut by 9 bases, the J end by 4 bases, with 16 bases between. In germline, CDR1 is LNHDA, CDR2 SQIVND (reference sequence). CDR3 length: 14 residues. CDR3 sequence (DNA): TGTGCCAGCCAAAAGGCGGGGGCAAATCAGCCCCAGCATTTT. Translation gives CASQKAGANQPQHF.

V usage is TRBV6-1 and J usage is TRBJ1-2, with 10 bases that match TRBD1. Germline CDR1 is MNHNS and CDR2 is SASEGT. V was clipped by 7 bases and J by 4 bases; unmatched bases: 3. This CDR3 comprises 13 residues. The CDR3 sequence is CASTTGGGYGYTF. CDR3 bases: TGTGCCAGCACGACAGGGGGCGGCTATGGCTACACCTTC.

This sequence joins TRBV6-1 and TRBJ2-7; 9 bases are shared with TRBD2. This CDR3 is 17 amino acids long. V was clipped by 2 bases and J by 0 bases; unmatched bases: 8. From germline, CDR1 is MNHNS and CDR2 SASEGT. The CDR3 region has the DNA TGTGCCAGCAGTGAAAACGCTAGCGGGACCCGCTCCTACGAGCAGTACTTC. Amino acids: CASSENASGTRSYEQYF.

V is TRBV28 and J is TRBJ1-1; maybe TRBD1 (6 bases). Germline V gene data show CDR1 as MDHEN and CDR2 as SYDVKM. Trimming cost V 7 bases and J 4 bases, with 19 bases left between them. CDR3 length: 15 residues. The CDR3 DNA reads as TGTGCCAGCACCTACAAGACAGGTCGGGCCACTGAAGCTTTCTTT. Residues: CASTYKTGRATEAFF.

The chain uses TRBV11-3 and TRBJ2-2; 8 nucleotides line up with TRBD1. Losses at the gene ends were 5 bases for V and 1 base for J; bases not matched to a gene: 9. The CDR3 is made up of 17 amino acids. Germline assignment: CDR1 SGHNT and CDR2 YENEEA. CDR3 amino acids: CASSALPGQVNTGELFF. The CDR3 DNA reads TGTGCCAGCAGCGCACTACCGGGACAGGTGAACACCGGGGAGCTGTTTTTT.

V is TRBV5-1 and J is TRBJ1-2, with unresolved D. Trimming took 6 bases from V and 4 from J, leaving 16 bases between them. Germline V CDR1 and CDR2: SGHRS, YFSETQ. There are 14 residues in the CDR3. CDR3 bases: TGCGCCAGCATCGCGGTTCGAAAGACCTATGGCTACACCTTC. Amino acids: CASIAVRKTYGYTF.

This chain links TRBV7-3 with TRBJ2-1, with 7 bases fitting TRBD2. Unmatched junction bases numbered 11, after V lost 1 base and J lost 2 bases. CDR1 SGHTA and CDR2 FQGTGA come from the germline V gene. The CDR3 is made up of 18 amino acids. The CDR3: CASSLSAGLAVAYNEQFF. The CDR3 coding sequence is TGTGCCAGCAGCTTAAGCGCAGGTCTAGCGGTCGCCTACAATGAGCAGTTCTTC.

V and J are TRBV28 and TRBJ1-1, with TRBD1 matching 8 bases. The junction had 10 bases not matched to a gene; V was cut back by 3 bases and J by 1 base. The CDR3 has 17 amino acids. The germline CDR1 and CDR2 sequences are MDHEN and SYDVKM. CDR3 DNA sequence: TGTGCCAGCAGTTTTCTACCGGGACAGGAGCAGAACACTGAAGCTTTCTTT. Encoded protein: CASSFLPGQEQNTEAFF. Drawing the rest from reference TRBV28 and TRBJ1-1, the complete variable domain is DVKVTQSSRYLVKRTGEKVFLECVQDMDHENMFWYRQDPGLGLRLIYFSYDVKMKEKGDIPEGYSVSREKKERFSLILESASTNQTSMYLCASSFLPGQEQNTEAFFGQGTRLTVV.

This chain connects TRBV9 to TRBJ2-2; a possible D gene is TRBD2 (7 bases). Trimming took 2 bases from V and 4 from J, leaving 15 bases between them. Germline V gives CDR1 SGDLS, CDR2 YYNGEE. This CDR3 has 16 amino acids. The CDR3 reads CASSVGAGAATGELFF. The CDR3 region has the DNA TGTGCCAGCAGCGTCGGGGCGGGGGCGGCCACCGGGGAGCTGTTTTTT.

The CDR3 coding sequence is TGTGCCAGCAGTTTATTGGGGCAGACCCAGTACTTC. It encodes CASSLLGQTQYF. This rearrangement joins TRBV27 to TRBJ2-5; D is perhaps TRBD1 (5 bases). The V gene lost 1 base and the J gene lost 6 bases, with 6 bases spanning the gap. The germline V gene has CDR1 MNHEY and CDR2 SMNVEV (reference sequence). The CDR3 has 12 residues.

The chain joins TRBV11-2 to TRBJ2-7; weak D call: TRBD1 (5 bases). The CDR3 is made up of 16 amino acids. The ends were cut back, 2 bases at V and 0 bases at J, with 14 bases in the middle. The germline V gene encodes CDR1 SGHAT and CDR2 FQNNGV. Here the CDR3 DNA reads TGTGCCAGCAGCTTACCCTTATCTAGGGGCTCCTACGAGCAGTACTTC. This sequence encodes CASSLPLSRGSYEQYF.

This clone was recorded once. J is TRBJ2-3 and V is TRBV7-3; D unresolved. This CDR3 spans 13 amino acids. The V and J ends lost 5 bases and 4 bases respectively, with 10 bases between them. Germline loops: CDR1 SGHTA, CDR2 FQGTGA. The CDR3 is CASSQELADTQYF. CDR3 nucleotides: TGTGCCAGCAGCCAAGAGCTAGCAGATACGCAGTATTTT.